Each of the 23 T cell receptor beta chains below was sequenced from the same sample in a study. A single record per CDR3 protein comes from TCRdb applying MiXCR to the 5' RACE reads. The data contain roughly 50,000 distinct CDR3 sequences, around 24% of them singletons. The sequenced sample consisted of tumor-infiltrating naive CD4+ T cells sorted from the breast tumor. Subset noted: naive CD4+ T cells, CD4+CD45RA+CD25-. These TCRs come from a female donor with breast cancer.

In the case of this clonotype: A much bigger clone sits one base away, suggesting this may be a read error. The chain uses TRBV20-1 and TRBJ2-1, with D possibly being TRBD2 (5 bases). This CDR3 has 12 amino acids. The germline V and J ends were trimmed by 7 bases and 7 bases, with 14 bases remaining between them. The germline V gene has CDR1 DFQATT and CDR2 SNEGSKA (reference sequence). DNA for the CDR3: TGCAGTGTTAATGGACGGACTAATGAGCAGTTCTTC. Its protein product is CSVNGRTNEQFF.

In this sample, this clonotype turned up a few times. This chain links TRBV15 with TRBJ2-5; no firm D call. The CDR3 has 15 amino acids. The germline CDR1 and CDR2 sequences are LNHNV and YYDKDF (reference sequence). V lost 0 bases and J 1 base, leaving 9 bases between the germline ends. CDR3 in amino acids: CATSRESHPQETQYF. In DNA form, the CDR3 reads TGTGCCACCAGCAGAGAAAGCCACCCCCAAGAGACCCAGTACTTC.

This chain's CDR3 is CASSLAGHGEQFF. CDR3 sequence (DNA): TGCGCCAGCAGCTTGGCTGGGCATGGTGAGCAGTTCTTC. The chain employs TRBV5-1 and TRBJ2-1; D remains ambiguous. The CDR3 extends over 13 amino acids. Germline CDR1 and CDR2: SGHRS and YFSETQ. V lost 0 bases, J lost 9 bases, and 10 bases lay in between.

Only a few counts were recorded for this clonotype. Germline and junction disagree at one end, which may indicate a read error. The chain couples TRBV27 to TRBJ2-1, with D perhaps TRBD2 (6 bases). This CDR3 comprises 16 residues. Germline loops: CDR1 MNHEY, CDR2 SMNVEV (reference sequence). CDR3 nucleotide sequence: TGTGCCACCCTAGGCCCCGGGGGACTCCGCTACGATGAGCAGTTCTTC. Protein: CATLGPGGLRYDEQFF.

This clonotype was detected ten times or more. J is TRBJ2-7 and V is TRBV5-1; D not resolved. V lost 5 bases to trimming and J lost 0 bases, with 9 bases between them. The CDR3 spans 13 residues. CDR1 is SGHRS and CDR2 is YFSETQ in the germline V gene. The CDR3: CASSTAYSYEQYF. CDR3 nucleotide sequence: TGCGCCAGCAGTACGGCTTACTCCTACGAGCAGTACTTC.

This clonotype is medium-sized (0.01 to 0.1%) within its sample. The V call is TRBV5-1, the J call TRBJ2-1, with 11 bases fitting TRBD1. V shed 1 base and J 6 bases; nucleotides not matched to a gene: 3. The germline V gene encodes CDR1 SGHRS and CDR2 YFSETQ. This CDR3 is 15 amino acids long. The CDR3 DNA reads TGCGCCAGCAGCTTGTGGGGACAGGGGGTCAATGAGCAGTTCTTC. This encodes CASSLWGQGVNEQFF.

This chain uses TRBV11-3 with TRBJ2-5; D ambiguous. CDR1 is SGHNT, CDR2 YENEEA, per germline. Trimming shortened V by 5 bases and J by 10 bases, and 20 bases separated the two germline ends. This CDR3 has 14 residues. The DNA for the CDR3 is TGTGCCAGCAGCCCGTCCGCCGGTGGGCGATTCCAGTACTTC. Translating gives CASSPSAGGRFQYF.

This clonotype was seen a few times. The genes are TRBV6-5 and TRBJ2-7, with no clear D. This CDR3 has 13 residues. Germline V gives CDR1 MNHEY, CDR2 SVGAGI. Trimming pared 5 bases from V and 3 bases from J, leaving 11 bases between. CDR3 coding DNA: TGTGCCAGCAGTACCTCACGGAGCTACGAGCAGTACTTC. Translated: CASSTSRSYEQYF.

This clonotype was seen only a few times. The V and J genes are TRBV29-1 and TRBJ2-3; 9 nucleotides agree with TRBD2. This CDR3 comprises 15 residues. Germline CDR1 and CDR2: SQVTM and ANQGSEA. V lost 7 bases, J lost 0 bases, and 8 bases stayed unmatched. This CDR3 reads CSGSSGAHSTDTQYF. The CDR3, as DNA: TGCAGCGGATCTAGCGGGGCTCATAGCACAGATACGCAGTATTTT.

There are many counts of this clonotype. The chain joins TRBV6-5 to TRBJ1-2, with D maybe TRBD1 (5 bases). V lost 6 bases and J lost 4, with 15 bases in between. The CDR3 loop spans 14 amino acids. Germline CDR1 MNHEY, CDR2 SVGAGI. CDR3 in amino acids: CASRARQWAYGYTF. DNA of the CDR3: TGTGCCAGCAGGGCCCGACAGTGGGCCTATGGCTACACCTTC.

The V call is TRBV24-1, the J call TRBJ2-2, with no clear D. The germline V gene has CDR1 KGHDR and CDR2 SFDVKD. This CDR3 has 14 residues. V lost 9 bases and J lost 6, with 16 bases in between. CDR3 residues: CATGSRTNAGELFF. The CDR3 coding sequence is TGTGCCACCGGATCCCGTACGAATGCCGGGGAGCTGTTTTTT.

This clonotype was seen only a few times. Since no conserved phenylalanine or tryptophan closes the CDR3, a read error is the likely cause. The rearrangement links TRBV5-1 to TRBJ2-1; D remains ambiguous. Trimming shortened V by 4 bases and J by 0 bases, and 11 bases separated the two germline ends. This CDR3 is 15 amino acids long. Germline V gene lookup returns CDR1 SGHRS and CDR2 YFSETQ. The chain's CDR3 is CASSQTLVSYNEQFL. The CDR3 DNA sequence: TGCGCCAGCAGCCAGACTCTAGTCTCCTACAATGAGCAGTTCCTC.

The V gene is TRBV5-1, the J gene TRBJ1-1; D is unclear. The CDR3 length is 16 residues. The germline V gene has CDR1 SGHRS and CDR2 YFSETQ. The V and J ends lost 0 bases and 6 bases respectively, with 18 bases between them. The CDR3 spells CASSLAVDLTRSEAFF. The CDR3 DNA sequence: TGCGCCAGCAGCTTGGCCGTAGACCTAACGCGGTCTGAAGCTTTCTTT.

V is TRBV25-1 and J is TRBJ2-7; possibly TRBD1 for D (5 bases). V lost 7 bases and J 4 bases, leaving 11 bases between the germline ends. The V gene's germline CDR1 is MGHDK and CDR2 SYGVNS. The CDR3 spans 12 residues. CDR3 coding DNA: TGTGCCAGCACAGGGTTTGGGTACGAGCAGTACTTC. Translating gives CASTGFGYEQYF.

In this sample, this clonotype turned up many times. The chain has TRBV12-3 or TRBV12-4 and TRBJ1-1; D is unresolved. The CDR3 has 14 residues. The V end was cut by 8 bases, the J end by 0 bases, with 13 bases between. This CDR3 reads CASSKETMNTEAFF. CDR3 DNA: TGTGCCAGCTCAAAGGAGACCATGAACACTGAAGCTTTCTTT.

This clonotype turned up a few times. The rearrangement links TRBV2 to TRBJ2-2, with a tentative D call TRBD2 (6 bases). CDR1 SNHLY and CDR2 FYNNEI come from the germline V gene. V dropped 7 bases and J dropped 5 bases, with 11 bases sitting between them. CDR3 length: 13 amino acids. The CDR3 nucleotides are TGTGCCAGCAATGCTGGGGGGACCGGGGAGCTGTTTTTT. As protein: CASNAGGTGELFF. Using reference TRBV2 and TRBJ2-2 for the parts outside the CDR3, the full variable domain is EPEVTQTPSHQVTQMGQEVILRCVPISNHLYFYWYRQILGQKVEFLVSFYNNEISEKSEIFDDQFSVERPDGSNFTLKIRSTKLEDSAMYFCASNAGGTGELFFGEGSRLTVL.

V and J are TRBV3-1 and TRBJ1-5; D is uncertain. Per the germline V gene, CDR1 is LGHDT and CDR2 is YNNKEL (reference sequence). This CDR3 region has 16 residues. Trimming left V 0 bases short and J 2 bases short, with 11 bases between. CDR3 sequence reads: CASSQDQGFGNQPQHF. The CDR3 DNA reads as TGTGCCAGCAGCCAAGATCAAGGGTTTGGCAATCAGCCCCAGCATTTT.

The chain joins TRBV20-1 to TRBJ2-7; a possible D gene is TRBD1 (5 bases). CDR1 and CDR2 (germline): DFQATT, SNEGSKA (reference sequence). V was clipped by 5 bases and J by 0 bases, with 14 bases between them. The CDR3 has 14 residues. The CDR3 DNA follows: TGCAGTGCTGGGGATTACAGGAGCTCCTACGAGCAGTACTTC. It encodes CSAGDYRSSYEQYF.

This clonotype was seen a handful of times. Since a much larger clone is just one base distant, this may be a read error. The conserved phenylalanine or tryptophan normally closing the CDR3 is absent here, so this likely arose from a read error. V gene TRBV7-2 combines with J gene TRBJ1-1, with 10 bases aligning to TRBD1. The V gene's germline CDR1 is SGHTA and CDR2 FQGNSA. The CDR3 is 14 residues long. With 5 bases clipped from V and 1 base from J, the junction kept 1 base outside the gene matches. The CDR3 DNA sequence: TGTGCCAGCAGCAGGACAGGGGGGAACACTGAAGCTTTCTGT. It translates to CASSRTGGNTEAFC.

A remark on this clonotype: The junction and the germline gene differ at one end; a read error may be behind it. The V call is TRBV28, the J call TRBJ2-7; TRBD2 agrees at 8 bases. This CDR3 region has 13 residues. CDR1 and CDR2 from the germline V gene are MDHEN and SYDVKM. CDR3 DNA: TGTGCCAGCGGTTTGCGGGGACTAGGCGAGCAGTACTTC. Translated: CASGLRGLGEQYF.

A few counts support this clonotype. This chain uses TRBV6-6 with TRBJ2-6; a possible D gene is TRBD1 (6 bases). The CDR3 has 14 amino acids. Trimming stripped 2 bases from V and 9 bases from J, with 11 bases between. Germline values: CDR1 MNHNY, CDR2 SVGAGI (reference sequence). The CDR3 region is CASSYDGTLNVLTF. The DNA for the CDR3 is TGTGCCAGCAGTTACGACGGGACACTCAACGTCCTGACTTTC.

In regard to this clonotype: A read error may produce the germline difference seen at one junction end. This chain connects TRBV20-1 to TRBJ1-5; TRBD1 matches 7 bases. Germline V CDR1 and CDR2: DFQATT, SNEGSKA (reference sequence). CDR3 length: 15 residues. CDR3 sequence (DNA): TGCAGTGCTAGGGACAGGAGTAATAGCAATCAGCCCCACCATTTT. As protein: CSARDRSNSNQPHHF.

The V gene is TRBV7-2, the J gene TRBJ1-4, with 11 bases fitting TRBD1. The CDR3 consists of 14 residues. J lost 7 bases, V lost 7 bases, and 5 bases had no gene match. The germline V gene encodes CDR1 SGHTA and CDR2 FQGNSA. CDR3 in amino acids: CASKPGTGGEKLFF. The CDR3 DNA sequence: TGTGCCAGCAAACCCGGGACAGGGGGTGAAAAACTGTTTTTT.